Below are 16 T cell receptor beta chains sequenced from a single sample in a study of T cell repertoires in cytomegalovirus infection. In TCRdb, the reads were re-called with MiXCR into one record per CDR3 protein. The sample has 700,000 to 850,000 distinct CDR3 sequences, 32% seen once. Their target antigens are unknown. This material consisted of cultured CD8+ T cells from PBMCs, taken from culture after CMV antigen stimulation. These receptors came from a human donor in good health (CMV status not recorded). Some clones in this sample may be carry-over from other donors' samples.

The V call is TRBV11-2, the J call TRBJ1-1; weak D call: TRBD1 (6 bases). The length of the CDR3 is 16 residues. V lost 5 bases and J 0 bases, leaving 16 bases between the germline ends. Germline V lookup: CDR1 SGHAT, CDR2 FQNNGV. Here the CDR3 reads CASSPWDKIMNTEAFF. The DNA for the CDR3 is TGTGCCAGCAGCCCATGGGACAAAATAATGAACACTGAAGCTTTCTTT.

In DNA, the CDR3 is TGTGCCAGCTGTCCCATGGGGGTTAATCAGCCCCAGCATTTT. Translating it yields CASCPMGVNQPQHF. The chain has TRBV6-1 and TRBJ1-5, with a tentative D call TRBD1 (5 bases). The CDR3 loop spans 14 amino acids. Trimming left V 8 bases short and J 4 bases short, with 15 bases between. Germline V gene sequence: CDR1 MNHNS, CDR2 SASEGT.

The V call is TRBV20-1, the J call TRBJ2-7; possibly TRBD2 for D (5 bases). CDR3 length: 16 residues. Trimming pared 0 bases from V and 1 base from J, leaving 16 bases between. The germline CDR1 and CDR2 sequences are DFQATT and SNEGSKA (reference sequence). The CDR3 spells CSARDLRGQFSYEQYF. The CDR3 DNA reads as TGCAGTGCTAGAGATCTCCGGGGTCAATTTTCCTACGAGCAGTACTTC.

The chain uses TRBV6-4 and TRBJ2-1; 7 bases line up with TRBD2. V trimming: 3 bases; J trimming: 8 bases; junction bases outside the gene matches: 10. The CDR3 is made up of 15 amino acids. CDR1 is MRHNA, CDR2 SNTAGT, per germline. CDR3 DNA sequence: TGTGCCAGCAGTGAAGGTGGCGGGGGACTATATGAGCAGTTCTTC. Translating gives CASSEGGGGLYEQFF.

This clonotype turned up a few times. The chain uses TRBV10-3 and TRBJ2-1; D might be TRBD2 (6 bases). Germline lookup yields CDR1 ENHRY and CDR2 SYGVKD. Trimming shortened V by 2 bases and J by 0 bases, and 14 bases separated the two germline ends. CDR3 length equals 17 residues. This CDR3 is CAISEKTGLSSYNEQFF. CDR3 nucleotide sequence: TGTGCCATCAGTGAGAAAACGGGACTGAGCTCCTACAATGAGCAGTTCTTC.

A few counts support this clonotype. The genes are TRBV6-5 and TRBJ2-3; 10 nucleotides line up with TRBD2. The V gene end was trimmed by 6 bases and the J gene end by 4 bases; junction bases not matched to a gene: 19. Germline CDR1 is MNHEY and CDR2 is SVGAGI. The CDR3 loop spans 19 amino acids. The CDR3 region is CASSGSRRWVAGGPDTQYF. CDR3 in DNA: TGTGCCAGCAGCGGCTCGAGAAGATGGGTAGCGGGGGGCCCAGATACGCAGTATTTT.

The chain joins TRBV3-1 to TRBJ1-4; 7 nucleotides agree with TRBD1. The CDR3 loop spans 16 amino acids. Losses at the gene ends were 3 bases for V and 5 bases for J; bases not matched to a gene: 9. Germline values: CDR1 LGHDT, CDR2 YNNKEL (reference sequence). The CDR3 DNA reads TGTGCCAGCAGCCATAGGAGACAGGGAGTAAATGAAAAACTGTTTTTT. Its protein product is CASSHRRQGVNEKLFF. Together with reference TRBV3-1 and TRBJ1-4, the CDR3 gives the full variable domain: DTAVSQTPKYLVTQMGNDKSIKCEQNLGHDTMYWYKQDSKKFLKIMFSYNNKELIINETVPNRFSPKSPDKAHLNLHINSLELGDSAVYFCASSHRRQGVNEKLFFGSGTQLSVL.

The chain joins TRBV7-2 to TRBJ1-5, with D uncertain. The CDR3 extends over 14 amino acids. V was clipped by 5 bases and J by 0 bases, with 8 bases between them. Germline V gene data show CDR1 as SGHTA and CDR2 as FQGNSA. Here the CDR3 DNA reads TGTGCCAGCAGCCGAGGGCATAGCAATCAGCCCCAGCATTTT. It codes for CASSRGHSNQPQHF.

This clonotype was counted once. The V and J genes are TRBV6-6 and TRBJ1-2; no definite D call. Germline V lookup: CDR1 MNHNY, CDR2 SVGAGI (reference sequence). Trimming took off 0 bases at V and 5 bases at J, with 25 bases between the two ends. The CDR3 runs to 19 residues. The CDR3 nucleotides read TGTGCCAGCAGTTACTCGATGCCCCGAACCTCGCCGAGGGATTATGGCTACACCTTC. Its translation: CASSYSMPRTSPRDYGYTF.

This chain uses TRBV4-3 with TRBJ2-7; 8 nucleotides line up with TRBD1. The CDR3 runs to 16 residues. Losses at the gene ends were 0 bases for V and 3 bases for J; bases not matched to a gene: 7. The germline V gene has CDR1 LGHNA and CDR2 YSLEER. Written as DNA, the CDR3 is TGCGCCAGCAGCCAAGATTTGAGACAGGGGTACTACGAGCAGTACTTC. As protein: CASSQDLRQGYYEQYF.

The rearrangement joins TRBV27 to TRBJ2-5; the match to TRBD2 covers 7 bases. Germline V CDR1 and CDR2: MNHEY, SMNVEV (reference sequence). The CDR3 contains 15 residues. Trimming removed 3 bases from V and 5 bases from J; junction bases left unmatched: 9. CDR3 sequence (DNA): TGTGCCAGCAGTTTGGGGGGGGGTGAGCGGGAGACCCAGTACTTC. Its translation is CASSLGGGERETQYF.

The chain couples TRBV5-3 to TRBJ1-2; 8 nucleotides agree with TRBD1. TRBV5-3 is filed as an ORF, its function uncertain. J gave up 8 bases and V 8 bases, and 14 bases lay outside the gene matches. The CDR3 runs 14 residues. The CDR3 DNA follows: TGTGCCAGCAGTACCGACAGGGGCGGCCGGGGCTACACCTTC. Residues: CASSTDRGGRGYTF.

This clonotype was detected ten times or more. The chain couples TRBV27 to TRBJ2-3; TRBD2 matches 14 bases. Germline V lookup: CDR1 MNHEY, CDR2 SMNVEV (reference sequence). V trimming: 5 bases; J trimming: 2 bases; junction bases outside the gene matches: 3. This CDR3 contains 16 residues. CDR3 sequence (DNA): TGTGCCAGCAGTGCGACTAGCGGGGGGGCCACAGATACGCAGTATTTT. Amino acids: CASSATSGGATDTQYF.

The V and J genes are TRBV12-2 and TRBJ2-7. TRBV12-2 is listed as a pseudogene. This CDR3 has 12 residues. CDR3 region: CASGRNSYEQYF. The CDR3 nucleotides are TGTGCAAGTGGGAGGAACTCCTACGAGCAGTACTTC.

The J gene is TRBJ1-2, the V gene TRBV29-1; TRBD1 matches 9 bases. The V segment lost 4 bases and the J segment 4 bases; nucleotides outside the gene matches: 13. CDR3 length: 16 residues. Germline V CDR1 and CDR2: SQVTM, ANQGSEA. The CDR3 bases are TGCAGCGTTGGGGTTCGAGGGGGACAGGGAGGCTATGGCTACACCTTC. It encodes CSVGVRGGQGGYGYTF.

The rearrangement joins TRBV29-1 to TRBJ1-5; D unresolved. Trimming took off 7 bases at V and 3 bases at J, with 13 bases between the two ends. This CDR3 contains 13 residues. Germline V gene data show CDR1 as SQVTM and CDR2 as ANQGSEA. The CDR3 loop reads CSAGEGLNQPQHF. As DNA, the CDR3 is TGCAGCGCTGGGGAGGGCCTCAATCAGCCCCAGCATTTT. Full variable domain (missing parts from reference TRBV29-1 and TRBJ1-5): SAVISQKPSRDICQRGTSLTIQCQVDSQVTMMFWYRQQPGQSLTLIATANQGSEATYESGFVIDKFPISRPNLTFSTLTVSNMSPEDSSIYLCSAGEGLNQPQHFGDGTRLSIL.